This TCR beta chain stems from a study of response to subunit inactivated influenza vaccine. This clonotype was detected only a few times. This CDR3 region has 15 residues. The V gene's germline CDR1 is MNHNS and CDR2 SASEGT. V was pared by 4 bases and J by 2 bases, with 6 bases of the junction left unmatched. TCRdb ran MiXCR on the RT-PCR reads and lists one entry per CDR3 protein. Here the sample spans about 540,000 distinct CDR3 sequences, roughly 25% being singletons. Another study also made use of these data, one on T cells expressing NK-cell markers. That paper notes: Beta-chain TCR cDNA was generated via 5'RACE template switching with UMIs. Clarity on HCMV specificity was lacking for the expanded NKG2C+ T cell clones.

This chain uses TRBV6-1 with TRBJ2-5; TRBD1 matches 8 bases. This clonotype was sampled from a man aged 50 to 59 who received an inactivated influenza vaccine. This specimen was CD4+ T cells sorted from PBMCs, taken about 12 days after vaccination. The CDR3 loop is CASSGWTGNQETQYF. CDR3 in DNA: TGTGCCAGCAGTGGGTGGACAGGGAATCAAGAGACCCAGTACTTC.